A single sample is the source of the 3 T cell receptor beta chains below, sequenced in a study of T cells in Graves' hyperthyroidism and ophthalmopathy. What was amplified from RNA transcripts were TCR beta CDR3 regions. Initially, a first-round RT-PCR of the TCR CDR3 employed the HTBI primer set. TCRdb re-derived calls from the multiplex PCR reads in MiXCR, one entry per CDR3 protein. The sample has fewer than 550,000 distinct CDR3 sequences, 15% to 19% seen once. Sample: blood. Receptors were obtained from a woman aged 18-35 years with Graves' hyperthyroidism.

The count of this clonotype is one. A much larger clone lies one base from this, so it may be a read error. V gene TRBV30 combines with J gene TRBJ1-2; D remains unclear. Trimming stripped 3 bases from V and 2 bases from J, with 7 bases between. Looked up from germline, CDR1 is GTSNPN and CDR2 is SVGIG (reference sequence). The CDR3 contains 12 residues. CDR3 coding DNA: TGTGCCTGGAGGTCCGTGAACTATGGCTACACCTTC. Translation gives CAWRSVNYGYTF.

The table lists this clonotype with many counts. The rearrangement links TRBV7-2 to TRBJ2-5, with 7 bases matching TRBD2. Germline V gene sequence: CDR1 SGHTA, CDR2 FQGNSA. The CDR3 loop spans 16 amino acids. V was pared by 1 base and J by 3 bases, with 8 bases of the junction left unmatched. This chain's CDR3 is CASSLVGTIDEETQYF. DNA for the CDR3: TGTGCCAGCAGCTTAGTTGGGACTATTGATGAAGAGACCCAGTACTTC.

This clonotype was picked up many times. The CDR3 coding sequence is TGTGCCAGCAGTTACCGCGGACTAGCGTTTTACAATGAGCAGTTCTTC. Translating it yields CASSYRGLAFYNEQFF. V is TRBV6-2 or TRBV6-3 and J is TRBJ2-1; 9 nucleotides align to TRBD2. Germline CDR1 and CDR2: MNHEY and SVGEGT. The CDR3 covers 16 residues. After removal of 2 bases from V and 4 bases from J, the junction contained 6 bases not matched to a gene.